These 24 T cell receptor beta chains came from one sample sequenced in a study of CD8+CD57+ T cells in acquired aplastic anemia (dated by TCRdb to the late 2010s). The sample was run on an Illumina HiSeq 2000. TCR beta VDJ combination and CDR3 sequence profiling used genomic DNA as the template. TCRdb reanalyzed the raw reads on its own, using fastp at Q25 for trimming and MiXCR for clone calling, and kept in-frame beta chains. Each entry merges the rows of one CDR3 protein and shows their most common DNA and genes. This sample gives 200,000 or so distinct CDR3 sequences in total; 48% of them show up just once. The top ten hold approximately 9.4% of the sample. Flow cytometry had shown CD8+CD57+ cell expansion in the patients selected for sequencing. Sequencing input: sorted CD4+, CD8+, or CD8+CD57+ T cells (not recorded which) from PBMCs. The receptors were gathered from a human donor with aplastic anemia.

This clonotype was counted a single time. The V call is TRBV7-9, the J call TRBJ1-1; a weak D match, TRBD1 (6 bases). The CDR3 is made up of 14 amino acids. Germline loops: CDR1 SEHNR, CDR2 FQNEAQ (reference sequence). V was shortened by 5 bases and J by 7 bases, with 17 bases between the two germline ends. CDR3 protein: CASSDSQGRGEAFF. DNA of the CDR3: TGTGCCAGCAGCGACAGCCAGGGGCGTGGTGAAGCTTTCTTT. Full variable domain (remainder filled in from reference TRBV7-9 and TRBJ1-1): DTGVSQNPRHKITKRGQNVTFRCDPISEHNRLYWYRQTLGQGPEFLTYFQNEAQLEKSRLLSDRFSAERPKGSFSTLEIQRTEQGDSAMYLCASSDSQGRGEAFFGQGTRLTVV.

The rearrangement uses TRBV10-3 and TRBJ2-1; 9 bases align to TRBD1. The germline V gene encodes CDR1 ENHRY and CDR2 SYGVKD. Trimming at V came to 1 base and at J to 1 base, leaving 2 bases not matched to a gene. There are 16 residues in the CDR3. The CDR3 DNA follows: TGTGCCATCAGTGAGTACAGGGGGCCTTCCTACAATGAGCAGTTCTTC. It codes for CAISEYRGPSYNEQFF.

In its sample, this clonotype was seen a few times. The V and J genes are TRBV4-2 and TRBJ2-2, with 15 nucleotides matching TRBD2. The ends lost 5 bases at V and 4 bases at J; junction bases unmatched: 8. The CDR3 is made up of 18 amino acids. Germline lookup yields CDR1 LGHNA and CDR2 YNFKEQ. CDR3 bases: TGTGCCAGCAGCAATGGACTAGCGGGAGGGCGTGGCACCGGGGAGCTGTTTTTT. Residues: CASSNGLAGGRGTGELFF.

J is TRBJ2-5 and V is TRBV7-6; D is uncertain. CDR3 length equals 15 residues. CDR1 is SGHVS and CDR2 is FNYEAQ in the germline V gene. V lost 1 base, J lost 3 bases, and 12 bases lay in between. CDR3 region: CASSLVPSHKETQYF. The CDR3 DNA follows: TGTGCCAGCAGCTTAGTCCCCTCACACAAAGAGACCCAGTACTTC.

J is TRBJ2-2 and V is TRBV10-3, with TRBD1 matching over 8 bases. Germline CDR1 is ENHRY and CDR2 is SYGVKD. The CDR3 spans 16 residues. Losses at the gene ends were 8 bases for V and 7 bases for J; bases not matched to a gene: 15. The CDR3: CAIGQTGGRAGGELFF. CDR3 bases: TGTGCCATCGGACAAACAGGGGGACGTGCTGGCGGGGAGCTGTTTTTT.

V is TRBV5-1 and J is TRBJ2-7; maybe TRBD1 (5 bases). Germline CDR1 SGHRS, CDR2 YFSETQ. The CDR3 is 13 residues long. V was shortened by 4 bases and J by 6 bases, with 14 bases between the two germline ends. CDR3 bases: TGCGCCAGCAGCCCCGGGTTCAGGGCCGAGCAGTACTTC. Residues: CASSPGFRAEQYF.

The chain has TRBV5-1 and TRBJ2-7; 10 bases match TRBD1. The CDR3 runs 16 residues. J lost 2 bases, V lost 0 bases, and 5 bases had no gene match. Germline values: CDR1 SGHRS, CDR2 YFSETQ. CDR3: CASSLASGTGAYEQYF. In DNA, the CDR3 is TGCGCCAGCAGCTTGGCCTCCGGGACAGGGGCCTACGAGCAGTACTTC.

This clonotype showed up many times. The V and J genes are TRBV12-3 or TRBV12-4 and TRBJ2-7; TRBD1 matches 8 bases. The CDR3 has 14 residues. V shed 6 bases and J 6 bases; nucleotides not matched to a gene: 10. Here the CDR3 reads CASRNRQGSFEQYF. DNA for the CDR3: TGTGCCAGCAGGAACAGACAGGGGAGCTTCGAGCAGTACTTC.

This clonotype was seen many times. The chain recombines TRBV10-3 with TRBJ2-2; unclear D gene. The CDR3 consists of 15 residues. Germline lookup yields CDR1 ENHRY and CDR2 SYGVKD. Trimming left V 0 bases short and J 1 base short, with 6 bases between. The CDR3 reads CAISESGKNTGELFF. In DNA, the CDR3 is TGTGCCATCAGTGAGTCGGGCAAGAACACCGGGGAGCTGTTTTTT.

The chain links TRBV20-1 to TRBJ2-1, with 12 positions matching TRBD2. With 0 bases clipped from V and 3 bases from J, the junction kept 12 bases outside the gene matches. Germline V gives CDR1 DFQATT, CDR2 SNEGSKA (reference sequence). CDR3 length: 19 residues. The CDR3 nucleotides read TGCAGTGCTAGAGATCGGAGCCTAGCGGGAGGGCCGCTCTACAATGAGCAGTTCTTC. This encodes CSARDRSLAGGPLYNEQFF.

As regards this clonotype: This clone may be a read error of a much larger clone one base away. V usage is TRBV5-5 and J usage is TRBJ1-1; D may be TRBD1 (6 bases). The CDR3 is 14 residues long. The germline V gene has CDR1 SGHKS and CDR2 YYEKEE (reference sequence). The CDR3 DNA follows: TGTGCCAGCAGCACCCAATGGGGGGCCGATGAAGCTCTCTTT. Translating gives CASSTQWGADEALF. Full variable domain (missing parts from reference TRBV5-5 and TRBJ1-1): DAGVTQSPTHLIKTRGQQVTLRCSPISGHKSVSWYQQVLGQGPQFIFQYYEKEERGRGNFPDRFSARQFPNYSSELNVNALLLGDSALYLCASSTQWGADEALFGQGTRLTVV.

This clonotype showed up just a few times. The chain carries TRBV6-1 and TRBJ2-3; D is perhaps TRBD2 (5 bases). From germline, CDR1 is MNHNS and CDR2 SASEGT. CDR3 length equals 16 residues. Between the trimmed V and J ends, which lost 8 bases and 4 bases, there was a span of 22 bases. In DNA form, the CDR3 reads TGTGCCAGCGCCCGTCGTGGGAGTCGGATGGCAGATACGCAGTATTTT. This encodes CASARRGSRMADTQYF.

This clonotype has more than one count but fewer than ten. CDR3 protein: CASRKDLNTEAFF. The CDR3 coding sequence is TGTGCCAGCAGGAAGGACCTCAACACTGAAGCTTTCTTT. The chain combines TRBV2 with TRBJ1-1; no definite D call. The CDR3 has 13 residues. Germline V lookup: CDR1 SNHLY, CDR2 FYNNEI. Trimming pared 6 bases from V and 2 bases from J, leaving 10 bases between.

For this clonotype: This could be a read error, since a much larger clone is one nucleotide away. V usage is TRBV11-2 and J usage is TRBJ2-5; possible D gene TRBD1, 6 bases. V was cut by 1 base and J by 2 bases, with 14 bases left in between. Germline V gene sequence: CDR1 SGHAT, CDR2 FQNNGV. The CDR3 is 16 residues long. This CDR3 is CASSLGYRVGQETQYF. CDR3 DNA sequence: TGTGCCAGCAGCTTAGGGTACAGGGTGGGACAAGAGACCCAGTACTTC.

This clonotype was observed a few times. The chain combines TRBV2 with TRBJ1-2; the D is unclear. The length of the CDR3 is 13 residues. Looked up from germline, CDR1 is SNHLY and CDR2 is FYNNEI. V lost 1 base and J lost 0, with 3 bases in between. The CDR3 spells CASSEEANYGYTF. DNA of the CDR3: TGTGCCAGCAGTGAAGAAGCTAACTATGGCTACACCTTC.

The J gene is TRBJ2-1, the V gene TRBV11-2; D is ambiguous. The germline gives CDR1 SGHAT, CDR2 FQNNGV. V lost 2 bases to trimming and J lost 2 bases, with 13 bases between them. The CDR3 sequence is 16 residues long. The CDR3 coding sequence is TGTGCCAGCAGCTTAATGTTCAGGTCTACCTACAATGAGCAGTTCTTC. It codes for CASSLMFRSTYNEQFF. Together with reference TRBV11-2 and TRBJ2-1, the CDR3 gives the full variable domain: EAGVAQSPRYKIIEKRQSVAFWCNPISGHATLYWYQQILGQGPKLLIQFQNNGVVDDSQLPKDRFSAERLKGVDSTLKIQPAKLEDSAVYLCASSLMFRSTYNEQFFGPGTRLTVL.

The V call is TRBV5-1, the J call TRBJ1-2; a weak D match, TRBD1 (5 bases). Trimming shortened V by 2 bases and J by 0 bases, and 14 bases separated the two germline ends. Germline CDR1 is SGHRS and CDR2 is YFSETQ. The CDR3 has 16 amino acids. CDR3 sequence reads: CASSLRDSPANYGYTF. CDR3 coding DNA: TGCGCCAGCAGCTTACGAGACAGCCCGGCTAACTATGGCTACACCTTC.

This clonotype was detected a few times. The CDR3 sequence: CAISHGQRLNYGYTF. The CDR3 DNA reads TGTGCCATCAGTCACGGACAACGGCTTAACTATGGCTACACCTTC. The rearrangement links TRBV10-3 to TRBJ1-2; possible D gene TRBD1, 5 bases. The CDR3 loop spans 15 amino acids. Germline lookup yields CDR1 ENHRY and CDR2 SYGVKD. V was clipped by 5 bases and J by 1 base, with 14 bases between them.

V usage is TRBV5-6 and J usage is TRBJ2-1, with a tentative D call TRBD1 (5 bases). Trimming took off 0 bases at V and 7 bases at J, with 8 bases between the two ends. CDR3 length: 13 amino acids. Per germline, CDR1 SGHDT and CDR2 YYEEEE. CDR3 nucleotide sequence: TGTGCCAGCAGCTTGGTTAGGGGTAATGAGCAGTTCTTC. Translated: CASSLVRGNEQFF.

The rearrangement uses TRBV20-1 and TRBJ2-7; 8 bases line up with TRBD2. V lost 3 bases to trimming and J lost 2 bases; unmatched junction nucleotides: 0. This CDR3 comprises 12 residues. CDR1 and CDR2 from the germline V gene are DFQATT and SNEGSKA (reference sequence). CDR3 in amino acids: CSASGRAYEQYF. The CDR3 coding sequence is TGCAGTGCTAGCGGGAGGGCCTACGAGCAGTACTTC.

This clonotype was detected many times. This chain's CDR3 is CSASRGPTEQFF. As DNA, the CDR3 is TGCAGTGCTAGCCGCGGGCCCACTGAGCAGTTCTTC. The chain has TRBV20-1 and TRBJ2-1, with D maybe TRBD2 (5 bases). Deletions cut 3 bases from V and 9 bases from J, with 12 bases between. The germline CDR1 and CDR2 sequences are DFQATT and SNEGSKA (reference sequence). The CDR3 consists of 12 residues.

This clonotype came up a few times. The V and J genes are TRBV10-3 and TRBJ1-2; D is possibly TRBD1 (6 bases). The CDR3 consists of 15 residues. CDR1 is ENHRY and CDR2 is SYGVKD in the germline V gene. Trimming left V 6 bases short and J 0 bases short, with 14 bases between. This chain's CDR3 is CAIRIRDTANYGYTF. CDR3 nucleotides: TGTGCCATCAGGATCCGGGACACAGCTAACTATGGCTACACCTTC.

To note about this clonotype: A much larger clone differs by one base, so this may be a read error. V is TRBV19 and J is TRBJ1-2; D not certain. The CDR3 contains 12 residues. Germline CDR1 and CDR2: LNHDA and SQIVND (reference sequence). For the CDR3, the DNA is TGTGCCAGCAGCCTTACAGACTATTGCTACACCTTC. This codes for CASSLTDYCYTF.

This clonotype was counted between two and nine times. The J gene is TRBJ1-1, the V gene TRBV5-1; 7 nucleotides match TRBD1. Germline-derived CDR1 and CDR2 are SGHRS and YFSETQ. The CDR3 has 17 amino acids. V was pared by 3 bases and J by 1 base, with 12 bases of the junction left unmatched. CDR3 in DNA: TGCGCCAGCAGCTCCCAGGGGGGGCCCCAATGGAACACTGAAGCTTTCTTT. Its translation: CASSSQGGPQWNTEAFF.